Listed below are T cell receptor beta chains from one sample, sequenced in a study of beta chain features in type 1 diabetes. The repertoire was sequenced with immunoSEQ multiplex PCR; TCRdb's copy has only in-frame clones and lacks some. The repertoire includes under 400,000 clones, about 18% of them detected once, and 0.044% sits in the top ten. What was sequenced was naive CD4+ T cells from blood. The receptors derive from a woman under 30 in good health. The CDR3 runs from the conserved cysteine through the conserved F or W. The order of the fields is D gene, J gene, clone size, V gene, CDR3 protein, CDR3 DNA. D genes are given only for firm matches. For some rows the clone size is stated as once, few or many, or as a class when expanded; others skip it.

-	TRBJ2-2	few	TRBV4-2	CASSQDGNTGELFF	TGTGCCAGCAGCCAAGACGGGAACACCGGGGAGCTGTTTTTT
-	TRBJ1-1	-	TRBV7-7	CASSRSYGTEAFF	TGTGCTAGCAGCCGGTCCTACGGCACTGAAGCTTTCTTT
TRBD1	TRBJ2-7	few	TRBV30	CAWTSGQGARSEQYF	TGTGCCTGGACCTCCGGACAGGGGGCACGTAGCGAGCAGTACTTC
-	TRBJ1-2	-	TRBV7-3	CASSLGPPGGSYGYTF	TGTGCCAGCAGCTTAGGCCCCCCGGGGGGCAGCTATGGCTACACCTTC
-	TRBJ2-2	few	TRBV7-2	CASKPGKITGELFF	TGTGCCAGCAAGCCAGGGAAGATCACCGGGGAGCTGTTTTTT
TRBD2	TRBJ2-1	-	TRBV4-2	CASSQPSRRGGYNEQFF	TGTGCCAGCAGCCAGCCCAGCAGGCGGGGGGGCTACAATGAGCAGTTCTTC
-	TRBJ2-1	few	TRBV10-3	CAISVSEGEQFF	TGTGCCATCAGTGTAAGTGAGGGAGAGCAGTTCTTC
-	TRBJ2-1	-	TRBV18	CASSPPPTHNEQFF	TGTGCCAGCTCACCACCTCCCACTCACAATGAGCAGTTCTTC
TRBD1	TRBJ1-5	few	TRBV4-1	CASSQTGQGPQHF	TGCGCCAGCAGCCAAACAGGACAGGGTCCCCAGCATTTT
-	TRBJ1-1	-	TRBV29-1	CSVEDIGLMNTEAFF	TGCAGCGTTGAAGATATAGGACTCATGAACACTGAAGCTTTCTTT
-	TRBJ1-1	-	TRBV30	CAWMTGQHTEAFF	TGTGCCTGGATGACCGGACAGCACACTGAAGCTTTCTTT
TRBD2	TRBJ2-3	-	TRBV4-2	CASSQGGRGDPDTQYF	TGTGCCAGCAGCCAAGGGGGGCGGGGGGATCCAGATACGCAGTATTTT
-	TRBJ2-7	-	TRBV5-1	CASGRRMADYEQYF	TGCGCCAGCGGCCGCAGGATGGCAGACTACGAGCAGTACTTC
TRBD1	TRBJ1-6	-	TRBV11-1	CASSWDRGNSPLHF	TGTGCCAGCAGCTGGGACAGGGGAAACTCACCCCTCCACTTT
TRBD1	TRBJ2-2	few	TRBV4-2	CASSPYRGRAGELFF	TGTGCCAGCAGCCCTTACAGGGGGCGCGCCGGGGAGCTGTTTTTT
-	TRBJ2-1	-	TRBV19	CASSVRTASSYNEQFF	TGTGCCAGTAGTGTACGGACAGCCAGCTCCTACAATGAGCAGTTCTTC
TRBD1	TRBJ1-1	-	TRBV25-1	CASSVGQGNTEAFF	TGTGCCAGCAGTGTCGGACAGGGGAACACTGAAGCTTTCTTT
-	TRBJ2-7	few	TRBV20-1	CSPMDQDEQYF	TGCAGCCCCATGGATCAGGACGAGCAGTACTTC
-	TRBJ2-2	-	TRBV7-8	CASSSRVHNMANTGELFF	TGTGCCAGCAGCTCCCGGGTTCACAATATGGCGAACACCGGGGAGCTGTTTTTT
TRBD2	TRBJ2-7	-	TRBV9	CASSAGLAGVLNTYEQYF	TGTGCCAGCAGCGCGGGACTAGCGGGGGTCCTTAATACCTACGAGCAGTACTTC
TRBD2	TRBJ2-1	few	TRBV5-4	CASSLGSRGAAYNEQFF	TGTGCCAGCAGCTTGGGGTCGCGGGGGGCCGCCTACAATGAGCAGTTCTTC
TRBD1	TRBJ1-3	few	TRBV11-3	CASSIGQGTSGNTIYF	TGTGCCAGCAGCATCGGACAGGGTACCTCTGGAAACACCATATATTTT
TRBD1	TRBJ2-7	-	TRBV6-5	CASRETLTGVEQYF	TGTGCCAGCAGGGAAACCCTAACAGGGGTCGAGCAGTACTTC
-	TRBJ2-4	-	TRBV4-1	CASSQGVNSGGQNIQYF	TGCGCCAGCAGCCAAGGGGTAAACTCCGGGGGGCAAAACATTCAGTACTTC
TRBD2	TRBJ2-7	few	TRBV6-5	CASTPPGTREQYF	TGTGCCAGCACTCCACCCGGGACTAGGGAGCAGTACTTC
-	TRBJ2-6	-	TRBV5-1	CASSMAVTSGANVLTF	TGCGCCAGCAGCATGGCGGTTACCTCTGGGGCCAACGTCCTGACTTTC